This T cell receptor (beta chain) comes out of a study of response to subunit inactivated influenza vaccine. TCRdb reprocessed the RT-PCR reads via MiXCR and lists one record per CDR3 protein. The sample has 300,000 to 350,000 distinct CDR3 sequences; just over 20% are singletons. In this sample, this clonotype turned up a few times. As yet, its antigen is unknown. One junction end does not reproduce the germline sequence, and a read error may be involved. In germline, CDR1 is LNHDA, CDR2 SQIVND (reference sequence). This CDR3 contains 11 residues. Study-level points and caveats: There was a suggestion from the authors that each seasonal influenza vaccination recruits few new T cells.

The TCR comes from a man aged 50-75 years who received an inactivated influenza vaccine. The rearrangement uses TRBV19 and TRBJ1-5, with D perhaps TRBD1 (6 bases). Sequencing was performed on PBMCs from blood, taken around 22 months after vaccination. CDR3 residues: CATGDNPPQHF. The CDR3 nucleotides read TGTGCCACAGGGGACAATCCGCCCCAGCATTTT.